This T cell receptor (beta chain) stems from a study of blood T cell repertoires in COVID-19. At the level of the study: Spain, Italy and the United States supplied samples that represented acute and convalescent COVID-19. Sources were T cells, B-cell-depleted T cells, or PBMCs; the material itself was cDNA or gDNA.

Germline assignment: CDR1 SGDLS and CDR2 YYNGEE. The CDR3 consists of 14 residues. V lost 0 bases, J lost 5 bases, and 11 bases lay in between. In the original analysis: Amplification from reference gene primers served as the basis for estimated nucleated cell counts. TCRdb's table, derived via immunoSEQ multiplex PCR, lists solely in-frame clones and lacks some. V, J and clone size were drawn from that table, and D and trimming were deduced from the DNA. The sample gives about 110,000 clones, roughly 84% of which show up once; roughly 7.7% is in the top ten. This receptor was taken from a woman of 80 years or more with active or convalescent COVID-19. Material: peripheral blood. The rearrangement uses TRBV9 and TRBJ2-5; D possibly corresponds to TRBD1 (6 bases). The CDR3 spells CASSVEGERETQYF. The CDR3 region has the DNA TGTGCCAGCAGCGTAGAGGGGGAGCGGGAGACCCAGTACTTC.